This TCR beta chain was retrieved from a study of graft-versus-host responses after intestinal transplantation. Whole-study context: Isolated intestinal, liver-intestinal, or multivisceral transplants had been given to the recipients. Every recipient had anti-thymocyte globulin induction and approximately three years of tacrolimus plus steroids.

Study results and limitations: High graft-versus-host to host-versus-graft clonal ratios were seen in allografts of patients with graft-donor T cell macrochimerism.

Using immunoSEQ multiplex PCR, the repertoire was profiled, and TCRdb retains in-frame clones only, with some absent. Of approximately 100,000 clones listed, roughly 84% are singletons. As concerns this clone: Its target is not known.

The CDR3 sequence is 15 residues long. Germline V CDR1 and CDR2: MGHRA, YSYEKL. Trimming took 3 bases from V and 6 from J, leaving 17 bases between them. This TCR came from a human donor who received an intestinal transplant. The sample here was unstimulated CD4+ T cells sorted from spleen or lymph node cells, taken before intestinal transplant. V is TRBV4-1 and J is TRBJ1-2; a possible D gene is TRBD1 (6 bases). CDR3 loop: CASSQVNREEDGYTF. The CDR3 nucleotides read TGCGCCAGCAGCCAGGTCAACAGGGAGGAGGATGGCTACACCTTC.